This TCR beta chain was recovered during a study of T cell responses to AZD1222 COVID-19 vaccine. Clones were sequenced by immunoSEQ multiplex PCR, and TCRdb holds only the in-frame ones, with some missing. The data hold 150,000 to 180,000 clones, with 90% observed a single time. General study results and limits: Per reports, nearly half of all spike-specific TCRs target regions that are unmutated in variants.

Deletions cut 5 bases from V and 7 bases from J, with 8 bases between. This CDR3 spans 12 amino acids. Comments on this clone: The antigen is undetermined.

The sequenced sample was peripheral blood, obtained 28 days after the second AZD1222 dose. This TCR came from an adult who received the AZD1222 COVID-19 vaccine. V usage is TRBV12-3 or TRBV12-4 and J usage is TRBJ1-4; D not resolved. The CDR3: CASSQFSEKLFF. The CDR3 DNA sequence: TGTGCCAGCAGTCAATTTAGTGAAAAACTGTTTTTT.